This TCR beta chain originates from a study of blood T cell repertoires in COVID-19. Overall study: Some COVID-19 samples were acute and others convalescent; all came from the United States, Italy and Spain.

Assay: immunoSEQ multiplex PCR; the TCRdb copy retains only in-frame clones and omits some. Here the sample spans 360,000 or so clones, about nine tenths being singletons. V was cut by 8 bases and J by 4 bases, with 15 bases left in between. CDR1 and CDR2 (germline): SEHNR, FQNEAQ (reference sequence). This CDR3 has 13 amino acids. The chain joins TRBV7-9 to TRBJ2-7, with D possibly being TRBD2 (7 bases). The sequenced material came from PBMCs or T cells enriched from blood (not recorded which). The TCR comes from a woman between 25 and 40 years old who had been exposed to COVID-19. In DNA, the CDR3 is TGTGCCAGCGCCCGCGGGGGCGATTACGAGCAGTACTTC. It yields the protein CASARGGDYEQYF. Full variable domain (missing parts from reference TRBV7-9 and TRBJ2-7): DTGVSQNPRHKITKRGQNVTFRCDPISEHNRLYWYRQTLGQGPEFLTYFQNEAQLEKSRLLSDRFSAERPKGSFSTLEIQRTEQGDSAMYLCASARGGDYEQYFGPGTRLTVT.